The 22 T cell receptor beta chains listed next were all sequenced from one sample in a study of cytomegalovirus exposure and HLA in healthy donors. Amplification used 60 Vbeta primers and 13 Jbeta primers. Measured with immunoSEQ multiplex PCR; TCRdb has only the in-frame clones, and not every one. The sample lists about 170,000 clones; 70% to 90% were seen once. The specimen sequenced was PBMCs. The receptors shown here come from a woman aged 18-29 years in good health and CMV-seronegative.

In this sample, this clone turned up once. The chain has TRBV4-1 and TRBJ1-5; possible D gene TRBD1, 5 bases. The germline CDR1 and CDR2 sequences are MGHRA and YSYEKL. This CDR3 spans 14 amino acids. V lost 4 bases and J lost 5, with 12 bases in between. CDR3 sequence: CASSPGRAYQPQHF. In DNA form, the CDR3 reads TGCGCCAGCAGCCCGGGCAGGGCCTATCAGCCCCAGCATTTT.

The rearrangement uses TRBV5-1 and TRBJ1-2; weak D call: TRBD1 (6 bases). Germline V CDR1 and CDR2: SGHRS, YFSETQ. V shed 0 bases and J shed 4 bases, with 7 bases lying between them. The CDR3 extends over 13 amino acids. CDR3 DNA: TGCGCCAGCAGCTTGGGGACAGCCTATGGCTACACCTTC. It codes for CASSLGTAYGYTF.

This sequence joins TRBV6-1 and TRBJ2-1; D is unresolved. The germline V gene encodes CDR1 MNHNS and CDR2 SASEGT. Trimming removed 8 bases at V and 4 bases at J, with 3 bases between. The CDR3 covers 10 residues. The CDR3 DNA is TGTGCCAGCCGGTACAATGAGCAGTTCTTC. The encoded protein is CASRYNEQFF.

This clone was observed once. The gene calls are TRBV7-9 and TRBJ1-1; 8 bases map to TRBD1. V lost 5 bases and J lost 4; bases outside the gene matches: 6. CDR1 SEHNR and CDR2 FQNEAQ come from the germline V gene (reference sequence). This CDR3 region has 14 residues. The CDR3 DNA reads as TGTGCCAGCAGCCTCCAAGGACAGGGCACTGAAGCTTTCTTT. It translates to CASSLQGQGTEAFF.

The chain has TRBV27 and TRBJ2-2, with 9 bases identical to TRBD1. CDR3 size: 17 residues. From germline, CDR1 is MNHEY and CDR2 SMNVEV (reference sequence). J lost 6 bases, V lost 8 bases, and 16 bases had no gene match. As DNA, the CDR3 is TGTGCCAGCGCCGTTATACCGGGACAGGGAGGCGCCGGGGAGCTGTTTTTT. This codes for CASAVIPGQGGAGELFF.

The rearrangement links TRBV28 to TRBJ1-2, with D perhaps matching TRBD1 (5 bases). This CDR3 contains 14 residues. V was trimmed by 3 bases and J by 4 bases, leaving 12 bases between them. Germline V CDR1 and CDR2: MDHEN, SYDVKM. CDR3 sequence: CASSFRPGGYGYTF. The CDR3 DNA reads TGTGCCAGCAGTTTCCGGCCGGGGGGCTATGGCTACACCTTC.

V and J are TRBV7-8 and TRBJ2-1; TRBD2 aligns across 12 bases. The CDR3 is 19 residues long. Germline CDR1 reads SGHVS; CDR2 reads FQNEAQ. The J segment lost 4 bases and the V segment lost 0 bases, leaving 10 bases of the junction unmatched. The CDR3 loop is CASSLALAGGPPLYNEQFF. The DNA for the CDR3 is TGTGCCAGCAGCTTAGCGCTAGCGGGAGGGCCCCCTTTGTACAATGAGCAGTTCTTC. Filled out from reference TRBV7-8 and TRBJ2-1, the complete variable domain reads GAGVSQSPRYKVAKRGQDVALRCDPISGHVSLFWYQQALGQGPEFLTYFQNEAQLDKSGLPSDRFFAERPEGSVSTLKIQRTQQEDSAVYLCASSLALAGGPPLYNEQFFGPGTRLTVL.

The rearrangement joins TRBV29-1 to TRBJ2-3, with a possible D match to TRBD2 (5 bases). V was trimmed by 8 bases and J by 0 bases, leaving 15 bases between them. Germline assignment: CDR1 SQVTM and CDR2 ANQGSEA. The CDR3 consists of 14 residues. CDR3 in amino acids: CSYERVDSTDTQYF. For the CDR3, the DNA is TGCAGCTATGAGAGGGTGGACAGCACAGATACGCAGTATTTT.

The rearrangement links TRBV4-1 to TRBJ2-7; a possible D gene is TRBD1 (5 bases). This CDR3 comprises 16 residues. Germline-derived CDR1 and CDR2 are MGHRA and YSYEKL. Trimming took off 4 bases at V and 0 bases at J, with 16 bases between the two ends. CDR3 amino acids: CASSPPAGLPSYEQYF. The CDR3 DNA sequence: TGCGCCAGCAGCCCTCCTGCAGGGTTGCCCTCCTACGAGCAGTACTTC.

This chain links TRBV2 with TRBJ2-7; the D gene is possibly TRBD2 (5 bases). This CDR3 comprises 13 residues. Deletions cut 7 bases from V and 3 bases from J, with 13 bases between. Germline lookup yields CDR1 SNHLY and CDR2 FYNNEI. This chain's CDR3 is CASKRAQLYEQYF. For the CDR3, the DNA is TGTGCCAGCAAGAGGGCCCAACTCTACGAGCAGTACTTC.

The chain carries TRBV28 and TRBJ2-3; a possible D gene is TRBD2 (6 bases). Trimming took off 5 bases at V and 1 base at J, with 25 bases between the two ends. The V gene's germline CDR1 is MDHEN and CDR2 SYDVKM. The CDR3 totals 19 residues. The CDR3 sequence is CASSRARDFTRFRTDTQYF. For the CDR3, the DNA is TGTGCCAGCAGTCGGGCGCGGGACTTCACCCGTTTCCGCACAGATACGCAGTATTTT.

Only one count was recorded for this clone. One end of the junction varies from germline; a read error may be responsible. The V and J genes are TRBV5-4 and TRBJ2-1; 8 bases are shared with TRBD2. CDR3 length: 15 residues. Germline values: CDR1 SGHNT, CDR2 YYREEE (reference sequence). The CDR3 here is CASSLAVAGNQPPLF. The CDR3 DNA sequence: TGTGCCAGCAGCTTGGCCGTAGCGGGAAATCAACCACCGCTCTTC.

CDR3: CASSSGVGENTEAFF. DNA of the CDR3: TGTGCCAGCAGCTCCGGAGTTGGAGAGAACACTGAAGCTTTCTTT. The V gene is TRBV7-3, the J gene TRBJ1-1; D is ambiguous. CDR3 size: 15 residues. CDR1 is SGHTA, CDR2 FQGTGA, per germline. With 4 bases removed from V and 1 base from J, the gap between germline ends came to 13 bases.

Turning to this clone: Germline is not matched at one junction end, which may reflect a read error. The genes are TRBV28 and TRBJ2-5, with 10 nucleotides matching TRBD2. The length of the CDR3 is 22 residues. The germline CDR1 and CDR2 sequences are MDHEN and SYDVKM. CDR3 sequence: CASSLLLRVGASGRREQGTQYF. In nucleotides, the CDR3 is TGTGCCAGCAGTTTACTGCTGCGTGTTGGGGCTAGCGGGAGAAGGGAGCAAGGGACCCAGTACTTC.

This clone turned up a few times. The V and J genes are TRBV4-1 and TRBJ2-2; no reliable D call. Trimming shortened V by 1 base and J by 4 bases, and 10 bases separated the two germline ends. The germline V gene encodes CDR1 MGHRA and CDR2 YSYEKL. The CDR3 length is 15 residues. CDR3 in DNA: TGCGCCAGCAGCCAAGTGGGCTGGTCCACCGGGGAGCTGTTTTTT. Its protein is CASSQVGWSTGELFF.

The rearrangement uses TRBV29-1 and TRBJ2-3; D is perhaps TRBD1 (5 bases). CDR1 and CDR2 from the germline V gene are SQVTM and ANQGSEA. Trimming stripped 2 bases from V and 1 base from J, with 13 bases between. There are 15 residues in the CDR3. The CDR3, as DNA: TGCAGCGTTGAATTGGGGCGAGAAGGCACAGATACGCAGTATTTT. Translation: CSVELGREGTDTQYF.

V is TRBV6-6 and J is TRBJ2-7; D unclear. Trimming cost V 2 bases and J 5 bases, with 13 bases left between them. CDR3 length equals 14 residues. The germline gives CDR1 MNHNY, CDR2 SVGAGI (reference sequence). For the CDR3, the DNA is TGTGCCAGCAGTTACCCCGTCCGGTCCGACGAGCAGTACTTC. Amino acids: CASSYPVRSDEQYF.

This clone was detected only once. The chain employs TRBV19 and TRBJ2-7; TRBD2 matches 10 bases. CDR3 length equals 15 residues. Looked up from germline, CDR1 is LNHDA and CDR2 is SQIVND (reference sequence). The junction had 7 bases not matched to a gene; V was cut back by 2 bases and J by 6 bases. The CDR3 region has the DNA TGTGCCAGTAGTATAACTCCTAGCGGGAGTGGCGAGCAGTACTTC. Residues: CASSITPSGSGEQYF.

This chain joins TRBV7-2 and TRBJ2-7; D is unresolved. Trimming removed 4 bases from V and 3 bases from J, with 4 bases in between. Germline CDR1 reads SGHTA; CDR2 reads FQGNSA. The CDR3 length is 11 residues. CDR3 loop: CASSSNYEQYF. CDR3 bases: TGTGCCAGCAGCTCCAACTACGAGCAGTACTTC. The full variable domain, with the rest looked up from reference TRBV7-2 and TRBJ2-7, is GAGVSQSPSNKVTEKGKDVELRCDPISGHTALYWYRQSLGQGLEFLIYFQGNSAPDKSGLPSDRFSAERTGGSVSTLTIQRTQQEDSAVYLCASSSNYEQYFGPGTRLTVT.

This clone turned up a few times. The chain has TRBV7-8 and TRBJ2-5, with 9 bases aligning to TRBD2. Germline loops: CDR1 SGHVS, CDR2 FQNEAQ. The V gene end was trimmed by 1 base and the J gene end by 2 bases; junction bases not matched to a gene: 5. The CDR3 consists of 16 residues. The CDR3 DNA reads TGTGCCAGCAGCTTAGGGTCTAGCGGGACGCAAGAGACCCAGTACTTC. This gives the protein CASSLGSSGTQETQYF. The variable domain in full, with the rest retrieved from reference TRBV7-8 and TRBJ2-5, is GAGVSQSPRYKVAKRGQDVALRCDPISGHVSLFWYQQALGQGPEFLTYFQNEAQLDKSGLPSDRFFAERPEGSVSTLKIQRTQQEDSAVYLCASSLGSSGTQETQYFGPGTRLLVL.

V gene TRBV19 combines with J gene TRBJ2-7; D possibly corresponds to TRBD2 (6 bases). Germline loops: CDR1 LNHDA, CDR2 SQIVND (reference sequence). The CDR3 loop spans 13 amino acids. V was shortened by 6 bases and J by 3 bases, with 12 bases between the two germline ends. This CDR3 is CASRPQGGYEQYF. The CDR3 nucleotides read TGTGCCAGTAGACCCCAGGGAGGCTACGAGCAGTACTTC. Together with reference TRBV19 and TRBJ2-7, the CDR3 gives the full variable domain: DGGITQSPKYLFRKEGQNVTLSCEQNLNHDAMYWYRQDPGQGLRLIYYSQIVNDFQKGDIAEGYSVSREKKESFPLTVTSAQKNPTAFYLCASRPQGGYEQYFGPGTRLTVT.

The chain couples TRBV6-5 to TRBJ1-5; maybe TRBD1 (5 bases). Per the germline V gene, CDR1 is MNHEY and CDR2 is SVGAGI. V was pared by 7 bases and J by 4 bases, with 11 bases between. The CDR3 extends over 13 amino acids. CDR3 sequence reads: CASTGHPNQPQHF. In nucleotides, the CDR3 is TGTGCCAGCACCGGACACCCTAATCAGCCCCAGCATTTT.